This passage covers 11 T cell receptor beta chains from one sample sequenced in a study of response to subunit inactivated influenza vaccine. TCRdb used MiXCR to reprocess the RT-PCR reads, holding one entry per CDR3 protein. This sample has about 520,000 distinct CDR3 sequences, with approximately 7.7% found just once. The sample was PBMCs from blood, taken 23 to 25 months after vaccination. The source of these receptors is a man aged 50 to 69 who received an inactivated influenza vaccine.

This chain connects TRBV5-6 to TRBJ2-1; maybe TRBD2 (5 bases). CDR3 length: 13 amino acids. Trimming pared 4 bases from V and 8 bases from J, leaving 13 bases between. Germline loops: CDR1 SGHDT, CDR2 YYEEEE. The CDR3 region has the DNA TGTGCCAGCAGCCCCGGGATAGTACATGAGCAGTTCTTC. It specifies CASSPGIVHEQFF.

This clonotype has a handful of counts. The V call is TRBV30, the J call TRBJ2-1, with 7 bases lining up with TRBD1. Germline trimming cut 0 bases from V and 10 bases from J; bases unmatched to any gene: 9. This CDR3 is 14 amino acids long. Per germline, CDR1 GTSNPN and CDR2 SVGIG (reference sequence). The CDR3 region is CAWSVGQGVEEQFF. The CDR3, as DNA: TGTGCCTGGAGTGTAGGCCAGGGGGTAGAGGAGCAGTTCTTC.

This clonotype was counted only a few times. The rearrangement links TRBV3-1 to TRBJ2-5, with TRBD2 matching 13 bases. Germline V lookup: CDR1 LGHDT, CDR2 YNNKEL (reference sequence). J was trimmed by 4 bases and V by 1 base; bases with no gene match: 3. CDR3 size: 16 residues. The CDR3 protein is CASSQGTSGGRETQYF. CDR3 DNA: TGTGCCAGCAGCCAAGGGACTAGCGGGGGTAGAGAGACCCAGTACTTC.

The chain combines TRBV12-3 or TRBV12-4 with TRBJ2-4; 8 bases map to TRBD2. This CDR3 region has 14 residues. The trim removed 0 bases at V and 9 bases at J, leaving 4 bases unmatched. CDR3 DNA: TGTGCCAGCAGTTTAGCCGGGACTAGGAGCATTCAGTACTTC. This sequence encodes CASSLAGTRSIQYF.

This clonotype was observed at least ten times. The chain combines TRBV12-3 or TRBV12-4 with TRBJ2-7; 7 bases agree with TRBD1. The CDR3 runs to 16 residues. V gave up 6 bases and J gave up 1 base; unmatched junction bases: 12. The CDR3 protein is CASSRYDRDRSYEQYF. The CDR3 region has the DNA TGTGCCAGCAGCCGATACGACAGGGATAGGTCCTACGAGCAGTACTTC.

CDR3 sequence reads: CASSFGPASHYEQYF. CDR3 in DNA: TGTGCCAGCAGCTTCGGGCCCGCTTCCCACTACGAGCAGTACTTC. The chain combines TRBV7-9 with TRBJ2-7; D is ambiguous. Germline V lookup: CDR1 SEHNR, CDR2 FQNEAQ (reference sequence). This CDR3 spans 15 amino acids. V gave up 3 bases and J gave up 3 bases, with 15 bases separating them.

This clonotype has just a few counts. The chain uses TRBV5-1 and TRBJ2-3; D is unresolved. The CDR3 spans 14 residues. V was pared by 0 bases and J by 2 bases, with 7 bases between. CDR1 and CDR2 (germline): SGHRS, YFSETQ. CDR3 bases: TGCGCCAGCAGCTTGGAGCGCACCACAGATACGCAGTATTTT. It translates to CASSLERTTDTQYF. The whole variable domain, filled in from reference TRBV5-1 and TRBJ2-3, reads KAGVTQTPRYLIKTRGQQVTLSCSPISGHRSVSWYQQTPGQGLQFLFEYFSETQRNKGNFPGRFSGRQFSNSRSEMNVSTLELGDSALYLCASSLERTTDTQYFGPGTRLTVL.

This clonotype was observed many times. The genes are TRBV6-5 and TRBJ2-2, with D uncertain. The CDR3 has 17 residues. V shed 0 bases and J shed 2 bases, with 13 bases lying between them. The germline CDR1 and CDR2 sequences are MNHEY and SVGAGI. CDR3 residues: CASSYSLAAANTGELFF. The CDR3 DNA reads as TGTGCCAGCAGTTACTCTCTGGCGGCAGCCAACACCGGGGAGCTGTTTTTT.

The chain carries TRBV20-1 and TRBJ2-1, with 10 bases lining up with TRBD2. Trimming cost V 5 bases and J 5 bases; bases outside gene matches: 6. Germline V gives CDR1 DFQATT, CDR2 SNEGSKA (reference sequence). The CDR3 sequence is 14 residues long. The CDR3 region has the DNA TGCAGTGCTGGACGGACTAGCGGAAACAATGAGCAGTTCTTC. Its protein is CSAGRTSGNNEQFF.

Ten or more counts support this clonotype. This chain uses TRBV27 with TRBJ2-3; D unclear. The CDR3 consists of 12 residues. Germline V gene lookup returns CDR1 MNHEY and CDR2 SMNVEV (reference sequence). V was shortened by 6 bases and J by 8 bases, with 12 bases between the two germline ends. CDR3 nucleotides: TGTGCCAGCAGGCAGGTCTCGGGTACGCAGTATTTT. Protein sequence: CASRQVSGTQYF.

This clonotype was seen more than once but under ten times. This sequence joins TRBV27 and TRBJ2-1, with D possibly TRBD2 on 5 matching bases. V lost 5 bases and J lost 4, with 12 bases in between. Germline CDR1 reads MNHEY; CDR2 reads SMNVEV (reference sequence). The CDR3 sequence is 14 residues long. CDR3 DNA sequence: TGTGCCAGCAGTGCGAGGACTGAATACAATGAGCAGTTCTTC. Translation: CASSARTEYNEQFF.